Each of the 16 T cell receptor beta chains below was sequenced from the same sample in a study of blood T cell repertoires in COVID-19. Measured with immunoSEQ multiplex PCR; TCRdb has only the in-frame clones, and not every one. The sample has some 270,000 clones; about 88% are singletons. Input material: PBMCs or T cells enriched from blood (not recorded which). Receptor source: a woman between 45 and 65 years old who had been exposed to COVID-19.

V gene TRBV11-2 combines with J gene TRBJ1-4, with 8 positions matching TRBD1. The CDR3 has 16 residues. In germline, CDR1 is SGHAT, CDR2 FQNNGV. With 0 bases clipped from V and 7 bases from J, the junction kept 7 bases outside the gene matches. The CDR3 region is CASSLDPDRAGEKLFF. The CDR3 bases are TGTGCCAGCAGCTTAGACCCGGACAGGGCAGGTGAAAAACTGTTTTTT.

This clone was picked up a small number of times. The chain has TRBV27 and TRBJ2-2; D uncertain. The ends were cut back, 2 bases at V and 4 bases at J, with 11 bases in the middle. The germline gives CDR1 MNHEY, CDR2 SMNVEV (reference sequence). CDR3 length: 15 residues. Here the CDR3 DNA reads TGTGCCAGCAGTTTAGAGTCCCCGAGCACCGGGGAGCTGTTTTTT. Protein: CASSLESPSTGELFF.

A few counts support this clone. The chain is built from TRBV18 and TRBJ1-1, with D uncertain. This CDR3 has 14 residues. Trimming shortened V by 0 bases and J by 4 bases, and 9 bases separated the two germline ends. From germline, CDR1 is KGHSH and CDR2 LQKENI. CDR3 in DNA: TGTGCCAGCTCACCACCGGAGGTAGTCACTGAAGCTTTCTTT. Residues: CASSPPEVVTEAFF.

The chain has TRBV4-1 and TRBJ1-5; D not certain. Trimming pared 0 bases from V and 4 bases from J, leaving 7 bases between. Per germline, CDR1 MGHRA and CDR2 YSYEKL. There are 14 residues in the CDR3. DNA of the CDR3: TGCGCCAGCAGCCAAGAAGGAGGAAATCAGCCCCAGCATTTT. Amino acids: CASSQEGGNQPQHF.

The sample holds a few counts of this clone. The V gene is TRBV24-1, the J gene TRBJ1-1; no clear D. The CDR3 runs 13 residues. Trimming cost V 4 bases and J 2 bases, with 7 bases left between them. Germline V gene sequence: CDR1 KGHDR, CDR2 SFDVKD. Here the CDR3 DNA reads TGTGCCACCAGTGAATTCTTAAACACTGAAGCTTTCTTT. Translating gives CATSEFLNTEAFF.

The genes are TRBV9 and TRBJ1-3, with 8 bases aligning to TRBD1. V lost 4 bases and J lost 4; bases outside the gene matches: 13. Germline CDR1 and CDR2: SGDLS and YYNGEE. The CDR3 sequence is 17 residues long. CDR3 nucleotide sequence: TGTGCCAGCAGCCTTCGGACAGGGACTTATGGAGGAAACACCATATATTTT. Protein: CASSLRTGTYGGNTIYF. The full variable domain, rest sourced from reference TRBV9 and TRBJ1-3, is DSGVTQTPKHLITATGQRVTLRCSPRSGDLSVYWYQQSLDQGLQFLIQYYNGEERAKGNILERFSAQQFPDLHSELNLSSLELGDSALYFCASSLRTGTYGGNTIYFGEGSWLTVV.

V is TRBV5-4 and J is TRBJ1-2, with D maybe TRBD1 (5 bases). The CDR3 totals 15 residues. With 2 bases removed from V and 0 bases from J, the gap between germline ends came to 11 bases. Germline V gene sequence: CDR1 SGHNT, CDR2 YYREEE (reference sequence). In nucleotides, the CDR3 is TGTGCCAGCAGCTTAGGACACACAGCTAACTATGGCTACACCTTC. Translation: CASSLGHTANYGYTF.

The count of this clone is one. The chain couples TRBV6-5 to TRBJ2-3; the match to TRBD2 covers 8 bases. Losses at the gene ends were 4 bases for V and 1 base for J; bases not matched to a gene: 4. In germline, CDR1 is MNHEY, CDR2 SVGAGI. The CDR3 length is 15 residues. The CDR3 bases are TGTGCCAGCAGTTCCCCGGGGGGGGGCACAGATACGCAGTATTTT. It codes for CASSSPGGGTDTQYF.

The chain combines TRBV30 with TRBJ1-2; 8 bases align to TRBD1. Germline CDR1 GTSNPN, CDR2 SVGIG (reference sequence). CDR3 length: 14 residues. Losses at the gene ends were 5 bases for V and 4 bases for J; bases not matched to a gene: 9. CDR3 residues: CAWRTPGGSYGYTF. The CDR3 nucleotides read TGTGCCTGGCGAACCCCAGGGGGCTCCTATGGCTACACCTTC.

This chain joins TRBV9 and TRBJ2-3; 7 nucleotides line up with TRBD1. Germline lookup yields CDR1 SGDLS and CDR2 YYNGEE. This CDR3 is built from 16 residues. J gave up 0 bases and V 4 bases, and 8 bases lay outside the gene matches. The CDR3 region is CASSSKGAVSTDTQYF. The CDR3 DNA is TGTGCCAGCAGCTCCAAGGGGGCTGTTAGCACAGATACGCAGTATTTT.

This clone came up a few times. J is TRBJ2-7 and V is TRBV7-2; 12 nucleotides line up with TRBD2. The CDR3 covers 14 residues. Germline values: CDR1 SGHTA, CDR2 FQGNSA. The trim removed 6 bases at V and 1 base at J, leaving 1 base unmatched. The CDR3 protein is CASRLAGGSYEQYF. CDR3 coding DNA: TGTGCCAGCAGACTAGCGGGGGGATCCTACGAGCAGTACTTC.

The rearrangement joins TRBV19 to TRBJ1-1, with no clear D. CDR1 is LNHDA, CDR2 SQIVND, per germline (reference sequence). The CDR3 has 13 residues. Trimming removed 9 bases from V and 1 base from J, with 12 bases in between. The CDR3 reads CAREKRANTEAFF. The CDR3 bases are TGTGCCAGGGAAAAGAGGGCGAACACTGAAGCTTTCTTT.

The chain combines TRBV9 with TRBJ2-2, with D uncertain. Deletions cut 6 bases from V and 0 bases from J, with 9 bases between. The CDR3 extends over 14 amino acids. Per germline, CDR1 SGDLS and CDR2 YYNGEE. The CDR3 DNA reads as TGTGCCAGCACAGTCCGAACGAACACCGGGGAGCTGTTTTTT. Translation gives CASTVRTNTGELFF. The whole variable domain, filled in from reference TRBV9 and TRBJ2-2, reads DSGVTQTPKHLITATGQRVTLRCSPRSGDLSVYWYQQSLDQGLQFLIQYYNGEERAKGNILERFSAQQFPDLHSELNLSSLELGDSALYFCASTVRTNTGELFFGEGSRLTVL.

The chain uses TRBV19 and TRBJ1-2; a weak D match, TRBD1 (5 bases). The germline V gene has CDR1 LNHDA and CDR2 SQIVND (reference sequence). The length of the CDR3 is 16 residues. V was cut by 5 bases and J by 4 bases, with 20 bases left in between. CDR3 bases: TGTGCCAGTAGTCCCGGTCCGGGGGGGGAAGGCTATGGCTACACCTTC. This encodes CASSPGPGGEGYGYTF.

V usage is TRBV29-1 and J usage is TRBJ1-1; D possibly corresponds to TRBD1 (6 bases). Germline loops: CDR1 SQVTM, CDR2 ANQGSEA. Trimming stripped 7 bases from V and 3 bases from J, with 15 bases between. This CDR3 comprises 13 residues. Here the CDR3 reads CSGHRVLDTEAFF. CDR3 DNA: TGCAGCGGCCACAGGGTTCTTGACACTGAAGCTTTCTTT.

This chain links TRBV27 with TRBJ1-4; 7 bases match TRBD1. With V trimmed by 5 bases and J by 5 bases, 5 bases remained unmatched. The CDR3 length is 14 residues. Looked up from germline, CDR1 is MNHEY and CDR2 is SMNVEV (reference sequence). The CDR3 region has the DNA TGTGCCAGCAGTCCGGGACAGTGGAATGAAAAACTGTTTTTT. Protein product: CASSPGQWNEKLFF.